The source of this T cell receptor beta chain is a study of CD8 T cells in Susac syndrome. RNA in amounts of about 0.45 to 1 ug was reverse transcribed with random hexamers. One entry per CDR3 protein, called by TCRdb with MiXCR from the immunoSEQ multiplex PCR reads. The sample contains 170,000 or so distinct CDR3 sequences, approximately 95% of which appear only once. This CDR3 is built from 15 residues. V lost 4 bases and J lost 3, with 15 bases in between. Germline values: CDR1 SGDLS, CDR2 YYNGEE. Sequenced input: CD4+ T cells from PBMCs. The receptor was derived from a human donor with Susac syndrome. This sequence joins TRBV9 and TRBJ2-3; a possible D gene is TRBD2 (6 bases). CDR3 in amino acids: CASSRDLGGTDTQYF. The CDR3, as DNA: TGTGCCAGCAGCAGAGACTTGGGGGGAACAGATACGCAGTATTTT.